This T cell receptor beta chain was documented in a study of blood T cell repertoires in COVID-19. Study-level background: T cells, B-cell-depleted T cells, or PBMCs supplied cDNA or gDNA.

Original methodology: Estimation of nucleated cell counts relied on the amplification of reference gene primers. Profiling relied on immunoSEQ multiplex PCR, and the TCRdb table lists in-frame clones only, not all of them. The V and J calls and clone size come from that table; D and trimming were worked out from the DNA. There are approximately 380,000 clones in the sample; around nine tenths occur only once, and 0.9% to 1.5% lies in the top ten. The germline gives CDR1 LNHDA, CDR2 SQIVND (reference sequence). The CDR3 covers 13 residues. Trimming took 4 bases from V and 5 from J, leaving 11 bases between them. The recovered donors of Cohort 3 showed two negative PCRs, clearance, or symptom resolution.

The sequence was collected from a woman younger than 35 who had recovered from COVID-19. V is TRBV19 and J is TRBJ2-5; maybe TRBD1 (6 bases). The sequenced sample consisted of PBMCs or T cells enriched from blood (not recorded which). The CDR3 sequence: CASSTRGRETQYF. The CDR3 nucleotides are TGTGCCAGTAGTACCAGGGGTCGGGAGACCCAGTACTTC.